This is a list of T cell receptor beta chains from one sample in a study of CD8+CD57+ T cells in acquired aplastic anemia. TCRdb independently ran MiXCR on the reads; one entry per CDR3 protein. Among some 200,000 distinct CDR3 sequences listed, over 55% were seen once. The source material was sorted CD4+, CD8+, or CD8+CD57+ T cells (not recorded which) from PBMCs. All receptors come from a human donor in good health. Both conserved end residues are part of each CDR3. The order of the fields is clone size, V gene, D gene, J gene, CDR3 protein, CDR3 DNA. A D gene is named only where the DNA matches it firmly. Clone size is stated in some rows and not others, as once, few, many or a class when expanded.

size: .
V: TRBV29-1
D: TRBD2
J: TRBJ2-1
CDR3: CSAGGLAGQNNEQFF
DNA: TGCAGCGCCGGAGGGCTAGCGGGACAGAACAATGAGCAGTTCTTC

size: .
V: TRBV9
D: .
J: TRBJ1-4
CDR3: CASSVAGGGEKLFF
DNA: TGTGCCAGCAGCGTAGCGGGGGGAGGGGAAAAACTGTTTTTT

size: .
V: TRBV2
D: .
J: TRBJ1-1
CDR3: CASSRQMEAFF
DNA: TGTGCCAGCAGTCGTCAAATGGAGGCTTTCTTT

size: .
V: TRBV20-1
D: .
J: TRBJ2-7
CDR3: CSPLRTLTRAYEQYF
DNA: TGCAGTCCACTACGGACCTTAACGCGGGCTTACGAGCAGTACTTC

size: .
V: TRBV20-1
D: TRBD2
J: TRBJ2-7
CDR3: CSAREASGYEQYF
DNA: TGCAGTGCTAGGGAGGCTAGCGGTTACGAGCAGTACTTC

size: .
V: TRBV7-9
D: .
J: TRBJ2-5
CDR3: CASRAMLGWETQYF
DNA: TGTGCCAGCAGGGCGATGCTAGGCTGGGAGACCCAGTACTTC

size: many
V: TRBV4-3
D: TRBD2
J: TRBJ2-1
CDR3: CASSQEEGRVHYNEQFF
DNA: TGCGCCAGCAGCCAAGAGGAGGGGAGGGTTCACTACAATGAGCAGTTCTTC

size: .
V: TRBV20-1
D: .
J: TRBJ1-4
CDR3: CSAHSRVHEKLFF
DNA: TGCAGTGCTCATTCCAGGGTCCATGAAAAACTGTTTTTT

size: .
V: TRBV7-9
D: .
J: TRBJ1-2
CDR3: CASTRGRGGYTF
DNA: TGTGCCAGCACGAGGGGCCGCGGGGGTTACACCTTC

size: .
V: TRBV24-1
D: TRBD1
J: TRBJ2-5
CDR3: CAMWDRMQETQYF
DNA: TGTGCCATGTGGGACAGGATGCAAGAGACCCAGTACTTC

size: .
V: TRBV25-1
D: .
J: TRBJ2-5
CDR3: CASSGHYNQETQYF
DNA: TGTGCCAGCAGTGGACATTATAACCAAGAGACCCAGTACTTC

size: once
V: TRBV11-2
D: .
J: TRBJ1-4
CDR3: CASSSGMNNEKLFF
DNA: TGTGCCAGCAGTTCAGGGATGAATAATGAAAAACTGTTTTTT

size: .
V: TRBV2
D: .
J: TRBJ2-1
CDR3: CASKESSYNEQFF
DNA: TGTGCCAGCAAAGAGAGCTCCTACAATGAGCAGTTCTTC

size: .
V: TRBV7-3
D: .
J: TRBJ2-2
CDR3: CASRLGAGGELFF
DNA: TGTGCCAGCAGACTCGGGGCGGGCGGGGAGCTGTTTTTT

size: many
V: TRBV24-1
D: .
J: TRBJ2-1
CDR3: CATSPTSSYNEQFF
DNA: TGTGCCACCAGTCCCACCAGTTCCTACAATGAGCAGTTCTTC

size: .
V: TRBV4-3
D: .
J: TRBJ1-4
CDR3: CASSQTTNSVQGEKLFF
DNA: TGCGCCAGCAGCCAAACGACCAATTCGGTTCAGGGTGAAAAACTGTTTTTT

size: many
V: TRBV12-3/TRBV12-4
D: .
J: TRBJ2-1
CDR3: CASRPTSLRLNEQFF
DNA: TGTGCCAGCAGGCCAACTAGCCTACGGCTCAATGAGCAGTTCTTC

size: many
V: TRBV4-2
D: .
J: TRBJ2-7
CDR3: CASSQSAGARDEQYF
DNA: TGTGCCAGCAGCCAATCGGCCGGGGCCCGAGACGAGCAGTACTTC

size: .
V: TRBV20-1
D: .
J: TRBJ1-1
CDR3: CSASPGVTEAFF
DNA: TGCAGTGCTAGCCCAGGCGTCACTGAAGCTTTCTTT

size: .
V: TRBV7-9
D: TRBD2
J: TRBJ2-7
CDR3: CASSFDLAGGPYEQYF
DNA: TGTGCCAGCAGCTTCGATTTAGCGGGAGGCCCCTACGAGCAGTACTTC

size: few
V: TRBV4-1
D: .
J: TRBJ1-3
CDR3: CASSQDYSSGNTIYF
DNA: TGCGCCAGCAGCCAAGATTACAGCTCTGGAAACACCATATATTTT

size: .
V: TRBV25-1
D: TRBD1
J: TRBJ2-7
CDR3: CASSVTGDEQYF
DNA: TGTGCCAGCAGTGTGACAGGGGACGAGCAGTACTTC

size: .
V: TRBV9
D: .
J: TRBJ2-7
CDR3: CASSVGGAEQYF
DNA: TGTGCCAGCAGCGTAGGAGGGGCCGAGCAGTACTTC

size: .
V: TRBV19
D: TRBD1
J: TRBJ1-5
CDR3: CASSTQGRSNQPQHF
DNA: TGTGCCAGTAGTACACAGGGGCGTAGCAATCAGCCCCAGCATTTT

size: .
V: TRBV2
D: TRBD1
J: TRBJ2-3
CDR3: CASSGGQLNTDTQYF
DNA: TGTGCCAGCAGTGGGGGACAGCTCAACACAGATACGCAGTATTTT

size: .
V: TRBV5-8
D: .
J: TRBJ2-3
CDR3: CASSVDSTDTQYF
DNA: TGCGCCAGCAGCGTGGACTCCACAGATACGCAGTATTTT

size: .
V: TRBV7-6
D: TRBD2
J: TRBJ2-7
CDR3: CASSPGLAGAYEQYF
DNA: TGTGCCAGCAGCCCCGGTTTAGCGGGAGCCTACGAGCAGTACTTC

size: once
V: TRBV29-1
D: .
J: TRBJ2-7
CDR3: CSGTPRPSYEQYF
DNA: TGCAGCGGTACGCCTAGGCCTTCCTACGAGCAGTACTTC

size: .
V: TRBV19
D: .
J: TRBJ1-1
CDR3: CASSIGGIPTEAFF
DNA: TGTGCCAGTAGTATAGGAGGGATCCCCACTGAAGCTTTCTTT

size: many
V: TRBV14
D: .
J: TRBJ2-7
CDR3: CASSQTGRSYEQYF
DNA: TGTGCCAGCAGCCAAACGGGCAGGTCTTACGAGCAGTACTTC

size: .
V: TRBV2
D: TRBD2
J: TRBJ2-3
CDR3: CASSPGLASLGDEQYF
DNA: TGTGCCAGCAGCCCGGGACTAGCGTCGTTAGGAGATGAGCAGTATTTT

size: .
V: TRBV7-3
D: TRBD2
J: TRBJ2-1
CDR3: CASSPSGSRLHNGQFF
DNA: TGTGCCAGCAGCCCTAGCGGGAGTCGCCTTCACAATGGGCAGTTCTTC

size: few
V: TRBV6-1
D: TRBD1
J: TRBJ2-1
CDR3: CASSEQTGGRHEQFF
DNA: TGTGCCAGCAGTGAACAAACAGGGGGCCGCCATGAGCAGTTCTTC

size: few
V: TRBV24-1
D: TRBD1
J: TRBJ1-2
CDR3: CATSTQGAWGYTF
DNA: TGTGCCACCAGCACACAGGGGGCGTGGGGCTACACCTTC

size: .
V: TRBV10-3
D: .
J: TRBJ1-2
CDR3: CASSTDNNGGYTF
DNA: TGTGCCAGCAGTACCGACAATAACGGTGGCTACACCTTC

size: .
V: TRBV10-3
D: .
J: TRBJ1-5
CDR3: CAISESGGNQPQHF
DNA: TGTGCCATCAGTGAATCAGGGGGCAATCAGCCCCAGCATTTT

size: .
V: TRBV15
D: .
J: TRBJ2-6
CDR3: CATSSGAGANVLTF
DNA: TGTGCCACCAGTTCAGGGGCTGGGGCCAACGTCCTGACTTTC